This TCR beta chain stems from a study of human T cells and chemical hapten exposure (dated by TCRdb to about 2021). Regarding the study in general: For sensitization, 2% DPC in acetone was applied to a 2 cm by 2 cm area of upper inner arm skin. Patch testing on the upper back used Finn chambers containing 0.01% DPC, with scoring done after 6 days according to International Contact Dermatitis Research Group standards. Blood was sampled from patients pre-sensitization (week 0) and at 2, 6 and about 24 weeks after DPC sensitization. The patient cohort, mostly female, included alopecia areata with under or over 50% scalp involvement, alopecia totalis and alopecia universalis. The libraries were sequenced as a pool, and the TCR yield per sample differed mostly because of small variations in library volumes within the pool. Throughout the study period of roughly 24 weeks, patients also received therapeutic DPC doses to the scalp every week. In alopecia patients, the study followed how the peripheral blood TCR repertoire changed in vivo over primary and secondary sensitization to diphenylcyclopropenone (DPC), a hapten. Nearly 30 alopecia patients gave blood for TCR sequencing at one to four time points (pre-sensitization, 2, 6 and 24 weeks).

This clonotype was seen a handful of times. The specificity of this receptor is unknown. No much larger clone exists at a distance of one base, and base qualities are not known. Library preparation was by RACE. Sequencer: NextSeq 500. During library preparation, unique molecular identifiers were attached to individual cDNA molecules so that TCRs could be counted in a quantitative, reproducible way. For every blood RNA sample, sequencing covered both the TCR alpha and TCR beta chains. The study's processing was this. The median number of TCRs per sample was around 100,000, ranging from about 20,000 to 750,000. V, J and CDR3 annotation of the TCR reads was carried out using the Decombinator software suite. For the PS versus PT1 abundance plots, all samples were subsampled to the same number of TCRs (28,000). TCRs were defined as expanded if absent before sensitization and observed at least eight times at the 2-week time point. The public reads were reprocessed in TCRdb via fastp at Q25 and MiXCR, keeping in-frame beta chains. Entries that share a CDR3 protein sequence are merged under the most common genes and DNA. None of the V and J calls come from the authors' own analysis; TCRdb made them. In this sample the table shows about 64,000 distinct CDR3 sequences, approximately 9.9% of which occur a single time. Of the sample, about 2% is held by the ten largest clones.

What the study reported, not specific to this receptor: Repeated subsampling changed both the strength of the expansion versus patch-test correlation and the threshold at which that correlation became significant. DPC sensitization did not change how many TCRs were above 1 in 1000 frequency, and no evidence was found of alterations in global repertoire structure. Significantly more large CDR3 similarity clusters were formed by expanded TCRs than by pre-sensitization or healthy control sets, consistent with antigen-driven responses. The number of PT1 expanded TCRs positively correlated with patch test score, significant at thresholds 8, 16 and 32 but not 4. Because every patient had alopecia, a presumed autoimmune disease, the patients' immune response might differ from that of healthy individuals.

This sample's time point label indicates: patch test 3, about 24 weeks after DPC sensitization. The sample's treatment or condition label, in plain terms: therapeutic diphenylcyclopropenone sensitization with weekly scalp DPC. Blood at each patch-test visit was drawn before the patch test was applied. Patients were eligible if aged 18 to 70, diagnosed with alopecia and judged suitable for DPC therapy, and pregnant patients were excluded. Total RNA was isolated from unfractionated whole blood collected in Tempus Blood RNA tubes. According to the germline V gene, CDR1 reads SGHRS and CDR2 reads YFSETQ. The CDR3, cysteine through phenylalanine, is 14 amino acids long. Just CDR3 DNA is preserved here, 42 bases in frame from base 1. V is cut by 1 base and J by 4 bases, and the space between the germline ends is 11 bases.

The chain links TRBV5-1 with TRBJ1-1; no D segment can be confidently identified. The receptor's source is a woman aged 30 to 39 with alopecia areata. Some clones in this sample may be carry-over from other donors' samples. Source: whole blood, taken in connection with sensitization to the hapten diphenylcyclopropenone (DPC). Read as DNA, the sequence is TGCGCCAGCAGCTTGAGAGTCAGCGGCACTGAAGCTTTCTTT. It is translated as CASSLRVSGTEAFF. Outside the CDR3, residues come from the reference TRBV5-1 and TRBJ1-1 proteins, so the full variable domain is: KAGVTQTPRYLIKTRGQQVTLSCSPISGHRSVSWYQQTPGQGLQFLFEYFSETQRNKGNFPGRFSGRQFSNSRSEMNVSTLELGDSALYLCASSLRVSGTEAFFGQGTRLTVV.